This passage covers 23 T cell receptor beta chains from one sample sequenced in a study of T cells after yellow fever vaccination. TCRdb reprocessed the 5' RACE reads via MiXCR and lists one record per CDR3 protein. Here the sample spans 95,000 to 100,000 distinct CDR3 sequences, about 6% being singletons. The sequencing here drew on CD8+ T cells sorted from PBMCs, taken 10 days after the yellow fever booster vaccination. All receptors come from a man aged 18 to 30 who received the YFV17D yellow fever vaccine.

The chain couples TRBV6-2 or TRBV6-3 to TRBJ2-1, with 12 bases that match TRBD2. CDR1 is MNHEY and CDR2 is SVGEGT in the germline V gene. The CDR3 covers 16 residues. J lost 9 bases, V lost 4 bases, and 10 bases had no gene match. The CDR3 nucleotides read TGTGCCAGCAGTTCTCTCTCGACTAGCGGGGGTGTTGAGCAGTTCTTC. Translation gives CASSSLSTSGGVEQFF.

This clonotype was counted between two and nine times. The chain uses TRBV20-1 and TRBJ2-7; D might be TRBD1 (5 bases). The CDR3 covers 13 residues. Trimming took 1 base from V and 3 from J, leaving 10 bases between them. Germline V CDR1 and CDR2: DFQATT, SNEGSKA (reference sequence). CDR3 region: CSARATDDYEQYF. In DNA form, the CDR3 reads TGCAGTGCTAGAGCGACAGATGACTACGAGCAGTACTTC.

The chain carries TRBV12-3 or TRBV12-4 and TRBJ2-7; the D gene is possibly TRBD2 (6 bases). V was shortened by 5 bases and J by 3 bases, with 8 bases between the two germline ends. CDR3 length: 12 amino acids. CDR3 region: CASSTSFYEQYF. The DNA for the CDR3 is TGTGCCAGCAGTACTAGCTTCTACGAGCAGTACTTC.

This clonotype has just a few counts. This sequence joins TRBV12-3 or TRBV12-4 and TRBJ1-5, with D possibly being TRBD1 (6 bases). The V and J ends lost 1 base and 3 bases respectively, with 13 bases between them. This CDR3 spans 16 amino acids. The CDR3 nucleotides read TGTGCCAGCAGTTTAGGTGGGGACACAATCAATCAGCCCCAGCATTTT. Encoded protein: CASSLGGDTINQPQHF.

The chain has TRBV7-9 and TRBJ1-1; D is undetermined. This CDR3 has 15 amino acids. Trimming cost V 3 bases and J 5 bases, with 16 bases left between them. From germline, CDR1 is SEHNR and CDR2 FQNEAQ (reference sequence). CDR3 amino acids: CASSFIEELGTEAFF. The CDR3 DNA reads as TGTGCCAGCAGCTTTATCGAGGAGCTGGGTACTGAAGCTTTCTTT.

This chain's CDR3 is CASSPGPAGSTDTQYF. CDR3 coding DNA: TGTGCCAGCAGCCCAGGCCCAGCAGGTTCCACAGATACGCAGTATTTT. The chain uses TRBV7-3 and TRBJ2-3; no firm D call. Trimming took off 5 bases at V and 2 bases at J, with 17 bases between the two ends. CDR3 size: 16 residues. Germline V gives CDR1 SGHTA, CDR2 FQGTGA.

The rearrangement joins TRBV3-1 to TRBJ2-5; 12 bases map to TRBD2. V lost 4 bases and J lost 4; bases outside the gene matches: 7. The CDR3 covers 16 residues. CDR1 and CDR2 from the germline V gene are LGHDT and YNNKEL (reference sequence). The CDR3 nucleotides read TGTGCCAGCAGCCCCGGGACTAGCGGGCCAGGAGAGACCCAGTACTTC. It yields the protein CASSPGTSGPGETQYF.

This clonotype was seen many times. The chain combines TRBV12-3 or TRBV12-4 with TRBJ2-2; TRBD2 is a possible D gene (7 bases). V dropped 6 bases and J dropped 1 base, with 9 bases sitting between them. This CDR3 region has 14 residues. CDR3 sequence reads: CASRGGVNTGELFF. The CDR3 DNA sequence: TGTGCCAGCAGAGGGGGGGTGAACACCGGGGAGCTGTTTTTT.

The sample holds many counts of this clonotype. The genes are TRBV15 and TRBJ1-4; 7 nucleotides align to TRBD1. Germline lookup yields CDR1 LNHNV and CDR2 YYDKDF (reference sequence). V lost 7 bases to trimming and J lost 3 bases; unmatched junction nucleotides: 14. The CDR3 has 17 amino acids. CDR3 amino acids: CATKDNRGLEANEKLFF. The CDR3 bases are TGTGCCACCAAAGATAACAGGGGTCTCGAAGCTAATGAAAAACTGTTTTTT.

The chain uses TRBV7-3 and TRBJ1-2; 10 bases are shared with TRBD1. This CDR3 has 15 amino acids. Germline values: CDR1 SGHTA, CDR2 FQGTGA. V was clipped by 0 bases and J by 2 bases; unmatched bases: 0. CDR3 DNA: TGTGCCAGCAGCTTAACGGGACAGGGGAACTATGGCTACACCTTC. This gives the protein CASSLTGQGNYGYTF.

The chain joins TRBV2 to TRBJ2-6; 12 bases are a match to TRBD2. CDR1 is SNHLY and CDR2 is FYNNEI in the germline V gene. This CDR3 is built from 18 residues. Trimming took 6 bases from V and 0 from J; bases not matched to a gene: 6. The DNA of the CDR3 is TGTGCCAGCAGCGAAACTAGCGGGGGGTACTCTGGGGCCAACGTCCTGACTTTC. Translating gives CASSETSGGYSGANVLTF.

This clonotype has a count of ten or more. This rearrangement joins TRBV10-1 to TRBJ2-1, with D possibly being TRBD1 or TRBD2 (5 bases each). The germline gives CDR1 WNHNN, CDR2 SYGVQD (reference sequence). The CDR3 has 13 residues. Trimming shortened V by 6 bases and J by 4 bases, and 10 bases separated the two germline ends. DNA for the CDR3: TGCGCCAGCAGCGGGGCGGATTACAATGAGCAGTTCTTC. Translating gives CASSGADYNEQFF.

This clonotype has at least ten counts. This chain uses TRBV7-9 with TRBJ1-1, with D possibly TRBD1 on 5 matching bases. The germline V and J ends were trimmed by 5 bases and 3 bases, with 16 bases remaining between them. Germline loops: CDR1 SEHNR, CDR2 FQNEAQ (reference sequence). This CDR3 spans 15 amino acids. CDR3 sequence (DNA): TGTGCCAGCAGCCCCGGATGGGGGGGTGACACTGAAGCTTTCTTT. Its protein product is CASSPGWGGDTEAFF.

In this sample, this clonotype turned up a few times. This chain connects TRBV6-6 to TRBJ1-2; 10 bases are shared with TRBD1. The CDR3 is 18 residues long. With V trimmed by 0 bases and J by 0 bases, 7 bases remained unmatched. Germline-derived CDR1 and CDR2 are MNHNY and SVGAGI (reference sequence). This CDR3 reads CASSYSRDRGPPNYGYTF. The CDR3 DNA sequence: TGTGCCAGCAGTTACTCGAGGGACAGGGGTCCCCCTAACTATGGCTACACCTTC.

This clonotype has only a few counts. CDR3 bases: TGTGCCAGCAGTTCCCCTCCTGAAGCTTTCTTT. This codes for CASSSPPEAFF. V usage is TRBV28 and J usage is TRBJ1-1; no firm D call. The V end was cut by 4 bases, the J end by 6 bases, with 6 bases between. This CDR3 contains 11 residues. Germline CDR1 and CDR2: MDHEN and SYDVKM.

Ten or more counts support this clonotype. This rearrangement joins TRBV6-4 to TRBJ2-2; 9 bases are shared with TRBD1. The germline gives CDR1 MRHNA, CDR2 SNTAGT. The trim removed 8 bases at V and 3 bases at J, leaving 1 base unmatched. The CDR3 has 13 residues. CDR3 bases: TGTGCCAGCCGGGACAGGGACACCGGGGAGCTGTTTTTT. Translated: CASRDRDTGELFF.

This rearrangement joins TRBV7-6 to TRBJ1-6; D is ambiguous. Germline CDR1 reads SGHVS; CDR2 reads FNYEAQ. The CDR3 loop spans 14 amino acids. V lost 1 base and J lost 8, with 9 bases in between. The DNA of the CDR3 is TGTGCCAGCAGCTTAGGGGCCGGTTATTCACCCCTCCACTTT. Amino acids: CASSLGAGYSPLHF.

This clonotype showed up just a few times. The CDR3 nucleotides read TGTGCCAGCAGTTTTCGACGGGGGGATACTAGCACAGATACGCAGTATTTT. Protein product: CASSFRRGDTSTDTQYF. V is TRBV28 and J is TRBJ2-3, with 7 nucleotides matching TRBD2. The CDR3 totals 17 residues. The trim removed 3 bases at V and 0 bases at J, leaving 9 bases unmatched. The germline gives CDR1 MDHEN, CDR2 SYDVKM.

The chain recombines TRBV20-1 with TRBJ1-2, with D perhaps matching TRBD1 (5 bases). The germline V gene has CDR1 DFQATT and CDR2 SNEGSKA (reference sequence). V lost 0 bases and J lost 4, with 15 bases in between. CDR3 length: 15 amino acids. CDR3 nucleotide sequence: TGCAGTGCTAGAGATCCGGGGCAGGGCGGCTATGGCTACACCTTC. It codes for CSARDPGQGGYGYTF.

This clonotype has only a few counts. The chain is built from TRBV6-5 and TRBJ1-4; a possible D gene is TRBD1 (6 bases). This CDR3 is 15 amino acids long. CDR1 and CDR2 from the germline V gene are MNHEY and SVGAGI. Trimming left V 10 bases short and J 5 bases short, with 20 bases between. In DNA, the CDR3 is TGTGCCACGGGCTTGGGGGCGTATGACAATGAAAAACTGTTTTTT. Translating it yields CATGLGAYDNEKLFF.

This clonotype was counted between two and nine times. This chain joins TRBV3-1 and TRBJ2-1; no firm D call. Trimming cost V 1 base and J 0 bases, with 7 bases left between them. The V gene's germline CDR1 is LGHDT and CDR2 YNNKEL (reference sequence). The CDR3 length is 15 residues. CDR3 sequence reads: CASSQAGHSYNEQFF. CDR3 DNA sequence: TGTGCCAGCAGCCAAGCAGGTCACTCCTACAATGAGCAGTTCTTC.

This clonotype was seen a few times. The chain uses TRBV6-2 or TRBV6-3 and TRBJ2-2, with D uncertain. This CDR3 spans 16 amino acids. V was clipped by 5 bases and J by 1 base, with 14 bases between them. CDR1 is MNHEY and CDR2 is SVGEGT in the germline V gene. In DNA form, the CDR3 reads TGTGCCAGCAGTCCCCCCGCGGCTAAGAACACCGGGGAGCTGTTTTTT. Encoded protein: CASSPPAAKNTGELFF.

In this sample, this clonotype turned up a few times. The V gene is TRBV11-2, the J gene TRBJ2-3; D uncertain. The V and J ends lost 1 base and 1 base respectively, with 18 bases between them. Germline V gene lookup returns CDR1 SGHAT and CDR2 FQNNGV. This CDR3 is built from 18 residues. Written as DNA, the CDR3 is TGTGCCAGCAGCTTAGCTGCGGACCGCCTTCCGGGCACAGATACGCAGTATTTT. Its translation: CASSLAADRLPGTDTQYF.